Given below is one T cell receptor (beta chain) in context. The antigen remains undetermined. This entry belongs to a study of T cell responses to AZD1222 COVID-19 vaccine. Study-wide findings and caveats: A rise in Spike-specific TCR breadth and depth followed two AZD1222 doses. Donors were chiefly white British, with a greater number of females, and clonal diversity was perhaps underestimated. Just six people given AZD1222 tested seropositive at baseline.

The method was immunoSEQ multiplex PCR; TCRdb's version includes in-frame clones alone and lacks a portion of them. The sample contains 90,000 to 120,000 clones, roughly 86% of which appear only once. This CDR3 is built from 13 residues. Looked up from germline, CDR1 is MNHEY and CDR2 is SMNVEV (reference sequence). The V and J ends lost 5 bases and 2 bases, in that order; junction bases with no gene match: 3. The chain links TRBV27 to TRBJ2-7, with 7 positions matching TRBD1. This TCR was sampled from an adult who received the MenACWY meningococcal vaccine as a control. Sequencing was performed on peripheral blood, taken 28 days after the second dose of the MenACWY control vaccine. CDR3: CASSLGTAYEQYF. CDR3 DNA sequence: TGTGCCAGCAGTCTAGGGACAGCCTACGAGCAGTACTTC.